Shown below are 32 T cell receptor beta chains from a single sample sequenced in a study of cytomegalovirus exposure and HLA in healthy donors. A multiplex PCR was run with 60 Vbeta primers and 13 Jbeta primers. Libraries were prepared by immunoSEQ multiplex PCR; TCRdb keeps only in-frame clonotypes and omits some of them. The sample lists roughly 100,000 clones, roughly three quarters seen once, with under 4.5% in the top ten. The specimen sequenced was PBMCs. These receptors were collected from a man aged 45-60 years in good health and CMV-seropositive.

The chain couples TRBV5-1 to TRBJ2-7, with D maybe TRBD1 (5 bases). This CDR3 is built from 14 residues. Germline CDR1 SGHRS, CDR2 YFSETQ. V was clipped by 1 base and J by 3 bases, with 11 bases between them. CDR3 residues: CASSLSGKGYEQYF. Written as DNA, the CDR3 is TGCGCCAGCAGCTTGTCAGGGAAAGGCTACGAGCAGTACTTC.

The rearrangement uses TRBV5-1 and TRBJ2-5, with TRBD2 matching 12 bases. CDR3 length: 17 amino acids. Looked up from germline, CDR1 is SGHRS and CDR2 is YFSETQ. J was trimmed by 1 base and V by 5 bases; bases with no gene match: 9. CDR3 in DNA: TGCGCCAGCAGGCTGGCAGGACTAGCGGGAAGCCAAGAGACCCAGTACTTC. Protein sequence: CASRLAGLAGSQETQYF.

The gene calls are TRBV19 and TRBJ2-3; 9 nucleotides align to TRBD2. The junction had 6 bases not matched to a gene; V was cut back by 7 bases and J by 4 bases. The CDR3 loop spans 14 amino acids. Germline V gene lookup returns CDR1 LNHDA and CDR2 SQIVND (reference sequence). The CDR3 region has the DNA TGTGCCAGTATGGCGGGAGGGCCGGCAGATACGCAGTATTTT. Protein product: CASMAGGPADTQYF.

J is TRBJ2-2 and V is TRBV28, with D possibly TRBD1 on 6 matching bases. V lost 6 bases to trimming and J lost 4 bases, with 18 bases between them. Germline CDR1 and CDR2: MDHEN and SYDVKM. This CDR3 has 16 amino acids. The CDR3 DNA reads TGTGCCAGCAGAACTCTCCAACAGGGCCCCACCGGGGAGCTGTTTTTT. It specifies CASRTLQQGPTGELFF.

This sequence joins TRBV7-6 and TRBJ2-1; the match to TRBD1 covers 8 bases. CDR3 size: 13 residues. From germline, CDR1 is SGHVS and CDR2 FNYEAQ. J gave up 9 bases and V 1 base, and 2 bases lay outside the gene matches. CDR3 sequence: CASSLGGTGEQFF. CDR3 DNA: TGTGCCAGCAGCTTAGGGGGGACAGGTGAGCAGTTCTTC.

V is TRBV19 and J is TRBJ2-4; 13 nucleotides agree with TRBD2. From germline, CDR1 is LNHDA and CDR2 SQIVND (reference sequence). The V and J ends lost 5 bases and 1 base, in that order; junction bases with no gene match: 14. This CDR3 has 20 amino acids. CDR3 in amino acids: CASSPTGLAGDGWAKNIQYF. The CDR3 nucleotides are TGTGCCAGTAGTCCCACTGGACTAGCGGGAGATGGGTGGGCCAAAAACATTCAGTACTTC.

The chain carries TRBV7-8 and TRBJ1-5; TRBD1 is a possible D gene (5 bases). V was cut by 5 bases and J by 2 bases, with 16 bases left in between. CDR1 and CDR2 from the germline V gene are SGHVS and FQNEAQ. There are 16 residues in the CDR3. The CDR3 protein is CASSAGTPEGNQPQHF. The CDR3 DNA reads TGTGCCAGCAGCGCCGGGACTCCCGAAGGCAATCAGCCCCAGCATTTT.

V gene TRBV6-5 combines with J gene TRBJ1-1, with 9 nucleotides matching TRBD1. The J segment lost 11 bases and the V segment lost 7 bases, leaving 11 bases of the junction unmatched. Germline V gives CDR1 MNHEY, CDR2 SVGAGI. This CDR3 contains 13 residues. CDR3 bases: TGTGCCAGCACCCGGGACAGGGAAACCGGGGCTTTCTTT. Translated, it gives CASTRDRETGAFF.

The chain recombines TRBV7-2 with TRBJ2-2, with D possibly being TRBD2 (6 bases). The ends were cut back, 2 bases at V and 5 bases at J, with 9 bases in the middle. CDR1 and CDR2 from the germline V gene are SGHTA and FQGNSA. This CDR3 contains 14 residues. The CDR3: CASSLTGETGELFF. CDR3 nucleotides: TGTGCCAGCAGCTTAACGGGAGAAACCGGGGAGCTGTTTTTT.

The gene calls are TRBV5-4 and TRBJ2-7, with 9 positions matching TRBD1. Germline values: CDR1 SGHNT, CDR2 YYREEE (reference sequence). CDR3 length: 16 amino acids. Trimming removed 4 bases from V and 0 bases from J; junction bases left unmatched: 8. The CDR3, as DNA: TGTGCCAGCAGCCAGGACAGGGGCCCCAGCTCCTACGAGCAGTACTTC. This codes for CASSQDRGPSSYEQYF.

The V gene is TRBV19, the J gene TRBJ2-1; TRBD2 matches at 12 bases. Germline CDR1 LNHDA, CDR2 SQIVND (reference sequence). This CDR3 has 15 amino acids. V lost 5 bases, J lost 5 bases, and 4 bases stayed unmatched. As DNA, the CDR3 is TGTGCCAGTAGTCCTTGGACTAGCGGGAACAATGAGCAGTTCTTC. This encodes CASSPWTSGNNEQFF.

This CDR3 reads CASSPQGSSYEQYF. CDR3 nucleotide sequence: TGTGCCAGCAGCCCACAGGGGAGCTCCTACGAGCAGTACTTC. This sequence joins TRBV5-4 and TRBJ2-7, with 7 bases lining up with TRBD1. The CDR3 runs to 14 residues. Germline V gene data show CDR1 as SGHNT and CDR2 as YYREEE (reference sequence). Trimming at V came to 4 bases and at J to 0 bases, leaving 4 bases not matched to a gene.

The chain links TRBV29-1 to TRBJ1-1; TRBD1 might be the D (6 bases). The CDR3 consists of 12 residues. Trimming pared 2 bases from V and 11 bases from J, leaving 15 bases between. Germline CDR1 reads SQVTM; CDR2 reads ANQGSEA. The CDR3 region has the DNA TGCAGCGTTGAATTAGGGGGAGGGTTCGCTTTCTTT. It translates to CSVELGGGFAFF.

CDR3 in amino acids: CASSLGTAGVAKNIQYF. The CDR3 DNA reads as TGTGCCAGCAGCTTAGGGACTGCGGGGGTAGCCAAAAACATTCAGTACTTC. The chain carries TRBV11-2 and TRBJ2-4, with 7 bases aligning to TRBD2. The CDR3 has 17 amino acids. Trimming cost V 1 base and J 0 bases; bases outside gene matches: 6. Germline V gene data show CDR1 as SGHAT and CDR2 as FQNNGV.

The chain has TRBV28 and TRBJ1-1; 10 positions agree with TRBD1. Germline CDR1 MDHEN, CDR2 SYDVKM. The V and J ends lost 6 bases and 4 bases, in that order; junction bases with no gene match: 8. The CDR3 covers 15 residues. The CDR3 nucleotides read TGTGCCAGCAGCTCGACAGGGGGCGCTCTCACTGAAGCTTTCTTT. It encodes CASSSTGGALTEAFF. The entire variable domain, with the rest obtained from reference TRBV28 and TRBJ1-1, is as follows: DVKVTQSSRYLVKRTGEKVFLECVQDMDHENMFWYRQDPGLGLRLIYFSYDVKMKEKGDIPEGYSVSREKKERFSLILESASTNQTSMYLCASSSTGGALTEAFFGQGTRLTVV.

The chain couples TRBV5-4 to TRBJ1-3; D may be TRBD1 (6 bases). Trimming removed 4 bases from V and 6 bases from J, with 14 bases in between. Germline V CDR1 and CDR2: SGHNT, YYREEE (reference sequence). The CDR3 is 14 residues long. The chain's CDR3 is CASSVLDRKNTIYF. CDR3 coding DNA: TGTGCCAGCAGCGTATTGGACAGAAAAAACACCATATATTTT.

The J gene is TRBJ1-2, the V gene TRBV11-2; possible D gene TRBD1, 6 bases. Germline values: CDR1 SGHAT, CDR2 FQNNGV. The CDR3 has 15 amino acids. The ends were cut back, 5 bases at V and 6 bases at J, with 19 bases in the middle. The CDR3 sequence: CASSTYNRADHGYTF. The CDR3 DNA follows: TGTGCCAGCAGCACATATAACAGGGCGGATCATGGCTACACCTTC. Full variable domain (outside the CDR3, taken from reference TRBV11-2 and TRBJ1-2): EAGVAQSPRYKIIEKRQSVAFWCNPISGHATLYWYQQILGQGPKLLIQFQNNGVVDDSQLPKDRFSAERLKGVDSTLKIQPAKLEDSAVYLCASSTYNRADHGYTFGSGTRLTVV.

J is TRBJ1-4 and V is TRBV28, with D unresolved. V was trimmed by 3 bases and J by 8 bases, leaving 16 bases between them. This CDR3 is 15 amino acids long. Germline lookup yields CDR1 MDHEN and CDR2 SYDVKM. The CDR3 sequence: CASSFSGGSKEKLFF. The CDR3 nucleotides read TGTGCCAGCAGTTTTTCGGGTGGGTCGAAGGAAAAACTGTTTTTT.

This clone occurred a few times. The chain carries TRBV7-2 and TRBJ2-5; D might be TRBD1 (5 bases). This CDR3 comprises 15 residues. In germline, CDR1 is SGHTA, CDR2 FQGNSA. The V and J ends lost 2 bases and 7 bases respectively, with 17 bases between them. Here the CDR3 DNA reads TGTGCCAGCAGCTTACAGGGCACTTCGACGGGGACCCAGTACTTC. This gives the protein CASSLQGTSTGTQYF.

J is TRBJ2-7 and V is TRBV30, with 8 bases lining up with TRBD2. V shed 0 bases, J shed 3 bases, and the junction held 4 bases outside the gene matches. Germline V gene sequence: CDR1 GTSNPN, CDR2 SVGIG (reference sequence). This CDR3 spans 14 amino acids. For the CDR3, the DNA is TGTGCCTGGAGTGTACGGGGGGGCTTCTACGAGCAGTACTTC. Residues: CAWSVRGGFYEQYF.

V and J are TRBV30 and TRBJ2-7; TRBD1 matches at 7 bases. CDR1 is GTSNPN and CDR2 is SVGIG in the germline V gene (reference sequence). V dropped 8 bases and J dropped 4; count of bases not matched to a gene: 5. The CDR3 has 11 residues. CDR3 sequence (DNA): TGTGCCGGGGACAGCGGTTACGAGCAGTACTTC. This sequence encodes CAGDSGYEQYF.

This rearrangement joins TRBV7-2 to TRBJ1-3; D is possibly TRBD1 (6 bases). CDR3 length: 14 residues. Trimming removed 6 bases from V and 3 bases from J, with 12 bases in between. Looked up from germline, CDR1 is SGHTA and CDR2 is FQGNSA. The CDR3 coding sequence is TGTGCCAGCAGTCCAAAGGGGGATGGAAACACCATATATTTT. Translating it yields CASSPKGDGNTIYF.

V gene TRBV6-6 combines with J gene TRBJ2-2, with a weak D call TRBD2 (6 bases). This CDR3 comprises 13 residues. V was pared by 10 bases and J by 4 bases, with 13 bases between. The germline V gene encodes CDR1 MNHNY and CDR2 SVGAGI (reference sequence). The CDR3 sequence: CATSTSSTGELFF. Written as DNA, the CDR3 is TGTGCCACCTCGACTAGTAGCACCGGGGAGCTGTTTTTT.

The chain combines TRBV5-4 with TRBJ2-1, with 9 bases that match TRBD2. CDR3 size: 14 residues. CDR1 and CDR2 (germline): SGHNT, YYREEE (reference sequence). V lost 0 bases, J lost 8 bases, and 3 bases stayed unmatched. In nucleotides, the CDR3 is TGTGCCAGCAGCTTGGGGCTAGCGGGATATGAGCAGTTCTTC. Translating gives CASSLGLAGYEQFF.

The chain recombines TRBV6-1 with TRBJ1-2, with D possibly being TRBD1 (5 bases). CDR1 is MNHNS, CDR2 SASEGT, per germline. The CDR3 runs to 17 residues. Trimming removed 0 bases at V and 3 bases at J, with 17 bases between. CDR3 loop: CASSEAFWQAGDYGYTF. The CDR3 DNA reads as TGTGCCAGCAGTGAAGCTTTCTGGCAGGCGGGGGACTATGGCTACACCTTC.

The rearrangement uses TRBV27 and TRBJ2-7; no definite D call. The V end was cut by 0 bases, the J end by 1 base, with 13 bases between. Per the germline V gene, CDR1 is MNHEY and CDR2 is SMNVEV (reference sequence). The CDR3 has 16 residues. Here the CDR3 reads CASSLSGEVMSYEQYF. In DNA, the CDR3 is TGTGCCAGCAGTTTATCCGGAGAAGTGATGTCCTACGAGCAGTACTTC.

V and J are TRBV6-1 and TRBJ1-2; D call uncertain. This CDR3 region has 16 residues. V lost 3 bases, J lost 5 bases, and 19 bases lay in between. Germline values: CDR1 MNHNS, CDR2 SASEGT. The CDR3: CASSDPGRALGYGYTF. The CDR3, as DNA: TGTGCCAGCAGTGATCCCGGGAGGGCTTTAGGATATGGCTACACCTTC.

On this clone itself: This sample also contains other DNA sequences that code for the same CDR3. This chain connects TRBV5-1 to TRBJ1-1; 8 bases map to TRBD1. V shed 2 bases, J shed 1 base, and the junction held 4 bases outside the gene matches. This CDR3 has 15 amino acids. Germline V gene data show CDR1 as SGHRS and CDR2 as YFSETQ. The CDR3 DNA is TGCGCCAGCAGCTTAACCGGGACAGGGAACACTGAAGCTTTCTTT. The encoded protein is CASSLTGTGNTEAFF. Together with reference TRBV5-1 and TRBJ1-1, the CDR3 gives the full variable domain: KAGVTQTPRYLIKTRGQQVTLSCSPISGHRSVSWYQQTPGQGLQFLFEYFSETQRNKGNFPGRFSGRQFSNSRSEMNVSTLELGDSALYLCASSLTGTGNTEAFFGQGTRLTVV.

The J gene is TRBJ2-3, the V gene TRBV15, with 12 nucleotides matching TRBD2. The J segment lost 4 bases and the V segment lost 6 bases, leaving 8 bases of the junction unmatched. Germline CDR1 LNHNV, CDR2 YYDKDF (reference sequence). The length of the CDR3 is 16 residues. As DNA, the CDR3 is TGTGCCACCAGATACGGGACTAGCGGGTCAGCAGATACGCAGTATTTT. This translates into CATRYGTSGSADTQYF.

In its sample, this clone was seen once. The V call is TRBV10-3, the J call TRBJ2-6; no reliable D call. The germline CDR1 and CDR2 sequences are ENHRY and SYGVKD. CDR3 length equals 15 residues. The V end was cut by 10 bases, the J end by 1 base, with 14 bases between. The chain's CDR3 is CASAREPSGANVLTF. The CDR3 DNA reads as TGTGCCAGCGCCCGTGAGCCATCTGGGGCCAACGTCCTGACTTTC.

The CDR3 sequence is CASSPSGKPNYGYTF. CDR3 DNA sequence: TGTGCCAGCAGTCCCTCAGGAAAACCTAACTATGGCTACACCTTC. The chain has TRBV27 and TRBJ1-2; D gene ambiguous. V gave up 5 bases and J gave up 0 bases, with 13 bases separating them. The length of the CDR3 is 15 residues. Per the germline V gene, CDR1 is MNHEY and CDR2 is SMNVEV (reference sequence).

This clone has just one count. This rearrangement joins TRBV7-6 to TRBJ2-7; D is possibly TRBD1 (6 bases). Germline CDR1 SGHVS, CDR2 FNYEAQ. The CDR3 runs to 15 residues. V lost 0 bases to trimming and J lost 2 bases, with 11 bases between them. The CDR3 region is CASSLAQGLAYEQYF. In nucleotides, the CDR3 is TGTGCCAGCAGCTTAGCGCAGGGGTTGGCCTACGAGCAGTACTTC. The full variable domain, with the rest looked up from reference TRBV7-6 and TRBJ2-7, is GAGVSQSPRYKVTKRGQDVALRCDPISGHVSLYWYRQALGQGPEFLTYFNYEAQQDKSGLPNDRFSAERPEGSISTLTIQRTEQRDSAMYRCASSLAQGLAYEQYFGPGTRLTVT.